The 23 T cell receptor beta chains presented below share a single source sample, sequenced in a study of identical twins (dated by TCRdb to 2015 to 2016). Receptor libraries were prepared by 5' RACE. The reads were generated on an Illumina HiSeq 2000. TCRdb ran its own pipeline on the public reads, namely fastp trimming at Q25 and MiXCR clone calling, and kept in-frame beta chains. Rows with a matching CDR3 protein are joined into one entry that keeps the most common DNA and genes. The table for this sample lists approximately 700,000 distinct CDR3 sequences; 5.5% to 6.5% of them were counted only once. The biggest ten clones account for 1.5% to 2% of the sample. The sequencing input was naive T cells sorted from blood. Reading the label with the study, this specimen's cell subset or site is: cells isolated with a human naive T-cell isolation kit. The source of these receptors is a man aged 18 to 29 in good health.

This clonotype has a count of ten or more. This sequence joins TRBV28 and TRBJ2-2; D gene uncertain. Germline V CDR1 and CDR2: MDHEN, SYDVKM. There are 12 residues in the CDR3. The germline V and J ends were trimmed by 6 bases and 5 bases, with 7 bases remaining between them. CDR3 nucleotides: TGTGCCAGCAGAGGACGAACCGGGGAGCTGTTTTTT. The encoded protein is CASRGRTGELFF.

There are many counts of this clonotype. The rearrangement joins TRBV24-1 to TRBJ2-1, with 10 bases fitting TRBD2. Germline trimming cut 6 bases from V and 2 bases from J; bases unmatched to any gene: 6. The germline gives CDR1 KGHDR, CDR2 SFDVKD. The CDR3 has 16 residues. This chain's CDR3 is CATSSEREGPYNEQFF. The CDR3, as DNA: TGTGCCACCAGTTCGGAGCGGGAGGGCCCCTACAATGAGCAGTTCTTC.

This clonotype has more than one count but fewer than ten. J is TRBJ2-3 and V is TRBV20-1, with 12 nucleotides matching TRBD2. CDR1 DFQATT and CDR2 SNEGSKA come from the germline V gene (reference sequence). V dropped 5 bases and J dropped 4; count of bases not matched to a gene: 10. The CDR3 is 16 amino acids. CDR3 loop: CSASRTSGILADTQYF. The CDR3 DNA reads TGCAGTGCTTCCCGGACTAGCGGGATCCTTGCAGATACGCAGTATTTT.

This clonotype has a handful of counts. The chain couples TRBV20-1 to TRBJ2-3, with 9 bases fitting TRBD2. V was clipped by 8 bases and J by 4 bases; unmatched bases: 7. The CDR3 runs 13 residues. Germline-derived CDR1 and CDR2 are DFQATT and SNEGSKA (reference sequence). The CDR3, as DNA: TGCAGTTGTCTAGCGGGAACCGCAGATACGCAGTATTTT. Its protein is CSCLAGTADTQYF.

CDR3 loop: CASSPQGKGGAQETQYF. CDR3 DNA sequence: TGCGCCAGCAGCCCCCAGGGGAAGGGGGGGGCCCAAGAGACCCAGTACTTC. The chain employs TRBV5-1 and TRBJ2-5, with D perhaps matching TRBD2 (7 bases). The V end was cut by 4 bases, the J end by 1 base, with 20 bases between. Germline CDR1 reads SGHRS; CDR2 reads YFSETQ. The CDR3 is 17 amino acids.

The sample holds many counts of this clonotype. Here the CDR3 DNA reads TGTGCCAGCAGCCTCGGACTAGCCTACGAGCAGTACTTC. Residues: CASSLGLAYEQYF. The chain links TRBV6-1 to TRBJ2-7, with TRBD2 matching over 7 bases. CDR3 length: 13 residues. CDR1 and CDR2 from the germline V gene are MNHNS and SASEGT. Trimming cost V 6 bases and J 2 bases; bases outside gene matches: 4.

Ten or more counts support this clonotype. DNA of the CDR3: TGCAGCGCCGACTTTTTAAACATTCAGTACTTC. Translation: CSADFLNIQYF. This chain connects TRBV29-1 to TRBJ2-4; no clear D. CDR1 is SQVTM, CDR2 ANQGSEA, per germline. The CDR3 sequence is 11 residues long. The V gene lost 7 bases and the J gene lost 6 bases, with 10 bases spanning the gap.

This clonotype has more than one count but fewer than ten. The chain carries TRBV7-2 and TRBJ2-7; D gene uncertain. Trimming shortened V by 0 bases and J by 2 bases, and 11 bases separated the two germline ends. The CDR3 is made up of 15 amino acids. Germline lookup yields CDR1 SGHTA and CDR2 FQGNSA. CDR3 residues: CASSLAGNPAYEQYV. The CDR3, as DNA: TGTGCCAGCAGCTTAGCGGGCAACCCCGCCTACGAGCAGTACGTC.

This clonotype has ten or more counts. The chain uses TRBV29-1 and TRBJ2-5, with D possibly TRBD2 on 6 matching bases. Trimming pared 6 bases from V and 2 bases from J, leaving 13 bases between. CDR1 and CDR2 (germline): SQVTM, ANQGSEA. CDR3 length equals 13 residues. CDR3 in amino acids: CSVGDRGQETQYF. The CDR3 DNA follows: TGCAGCGTCGGTGACCGGGGGCAAGAGACCCAGTACTTC.

The chain joins TRBV29-1 to TRBJ2-7; D gene uncertain. The CDR3 is made up of 13 amino acids. Looked up from germline, CDR1 is SQVTM and CDR2 is ANQGSEA. The V and J ends lost 5 bases and 7 bases respectively, with 18 bases between them. For the CDR3, the DNA is TGCAGCGTTAAAGGTCCCCGGGCGAGGGAGCAGTACTTC. Amino acid sequence: CSVKGPRAREQYF.

V and J are TRBV19 and TRBJ1-5, with D unresolved. Trimming left V 7 bases short and J 0 bases short, with 10 bases between. CDR1 LNHDA and CDR2 SQIVND come from the germline V gene (reference sequence). The length of the CDR3 is 14 residues. The CDR3 DNA is TGTGCCAGTAACAGAGAAGATAGCAATCAGCCCCAGCATTTT. Its protein is CASNREDSNQPQHF.

The table lists this clonotype with a few counts. V usage is TRBV5-1 and J usage is TRBJ2-7; the match to TRBD2 covers 14 bases. Germline V gene sequence: CDR1 SGHRS, CDR2 YFSETQ. There are 17 residues in the CDR3. V gave up 4 bases and J gave up 3 bases; unmatched junction bases: 9. CDR3 coding DNA: TGCGCCAGCAGCCCGGGGACTAGCGGGAGCTCCCTCTACGAGCAGTACTTC. Translated: CASSPGTSGSSLYEQYF.

This clonotype was seen only a few times. The chain carries TRBV29-1 and TRBJ2-6; D call uncertain. Trimming pared 5 bases from V and 3 bases from J, leaving 2 bases between. Germline V gene sequence: CDR1 SQVTM, CDR2 ANQGSEA. This CDR3 region has 11 residues. The CDR3 loop is CSVLGANVLTF. CDR3 DNA sequence: TGCAGCGTTCTTGGGGCCAACGTCCTGACTTTC. The variable domain in full, with the rest retrieved from reference TRBV29-1 and TRBJ2-6, is SAVISQKPSRDICQRGTSLTIQCQVDSQVTMMFWYRQQPGQSLTLIATANQGSEATYESGFVIDKFPISRPNLTFSTLTVSNMSPEDSSIYLCSVLGANVLTFGAGSRLTVL.

The sample holds many counts of this clonotype. This CDR3 reads CATARLGTNEQFF. The CDR3, as DNA: TGTGCCACCGCCCGACTCGGGACGAATGAGCAGTTCTTC. J is TRBJ2-1 and V is TRBV6-1; either TRBD1 or TRBD2 may supply D (5 bases each). This CDR3 contains 13 residues. V shed 10 bases and J shed 7 bases, with 17 bases lying between them. Germline assignment: CDR1 MNHNS and CDR2 SASEGT.

This clonotype was seen many times. This sequence joins TRBV20-1 and TRBJ2-5, with a tentative D call TRBD2 (6 bases). The CDR3 is 13 amino acids. The V gene lost 3 bases and the J gene lost 5 bases, with 13 bases spanning the gap. Germline-derived CDR1 and CDR2 are DFQATT and SNEGSKA (reference sequence). CDR3 nucleotides: TGCAGTGCTAGGGTCGGCGGGATTGAGACCCAGTACTTC. It translates to CSARVGGIETQYF.

This clonotype was seen ten or more times. The chain has TRBV12-3 or TRBV12-4 and TRBJ2-2; the D gene is possibly TRBD2 (6 bases). The CDR3 sequence is 14 residues long. V shed 7 bases and J shed 5 bases, with 14 bases lying between them. CDR3 in DNA: TGTGCCAGCACTCGACTAGTGGGTACCGGGGAGCTGTTTTTT. It encodes CASTRLVGTGELFF.

This clonotype came up many times. This chain joins TRBV12-3 or TRBV12-4 and TRBJ1-1; the D is unclear. V lost 1 base to trimming and J lost 9 bases, with 12 bases between them. The CDR3 spans 13 residues. CDR3 bases: TGTGCCAGCAGTTTAGTCCCGGAGAGGAAAGCTTTCTTT. Translation: CASSLVPERKAFF.

This clonotype was counted many times. J is TRBJ2-7 and V is TRBV21-1. TRBV21-1 is a pseudogene locus. The CDR3 has 14 amino acids. CDR3 residues: CASSKQILSYEQYV. The CDR3 DNA reads as TGTGCCAGCAGCAAACAGATCTTATCCTACGAGCAGTACGTC.

In this sample, this clonotype turned up a few times. J is TRBJ2-2 and V is TRBV20-1; 8 nucleotides align to TRBD2. J lost 1 base, V lost 6 bases, and 1 base had no gene match. The germline CDR1 and CDR2 sequences are DFQATT and SNEGSKA (reference sequence). The CDR3 extends over 13 amino acids. CDR3: CSAGLENTGELFF. CDR3 nucleotides: TGCAGTGCGGGACTAGAGAACACCGGGGAGCTGTTTTTT.

This clonotype has a count of ten or more. This chain uses TRBV4-3 with TRBJ2-2; 7 bases match TRBD1. Germline V gives CDR1 LGHNA, CDR2 YSLEER. This CDR3 has 16 residues. The J segment lost 1 base and the V segment lost 3 bases, leaving 5 bases of the junction unmatched. The DNA for the CDR3 is TGCGCCAGCAGCCAGAACAGGGGCCGGAACACCGGGGAGCTGTTTTTT. Its protein product is CASSQNRGRNTGELFF.

There are many counts of this clonotype. V and J are TRBV7-2 and TRBJ2-5; a possible D gene is TRBD1 (6 bases). The CDR3 is 14 amino acids. V was pared by 1 base and J by 4 bases, with 10 bases between. Germline V gene sequence: CDR1 SGHTA, CDR2 FQGNSA. Here the CDR3 DNA reads TGTGCCAGCAGCTTAGTGTTCAGGGGAGAGACCCAGTACTTC. It yields the protein CASSLVFRGETQYF.

The table lists this clonotype with a few counts. This chain connects TRBV20-1 to TRBJ2-1; D tentatively reads TRBD1 or TRBD2 (5 bases each). The CDR3 has 12 amino acids. The germline CDR1 and CDR2 sequences are DFQATT and SNEGSKA (reference sequence). Between the trimmed V and J ends, which lost 8 bases and 10 bases, there was a span of 18 bases. The CDR3 DNA reads TGCAGTCGGGGATCTAGGGGCAAGGAGCAGTTCTTC. Amino acid sequence: CSRGSRGKEQFF.

This clonotype has a count of ten or more. The chain recombines TRBV10-3 with TRBJ2-1; no firm D call. The CDR3 loop spans 14 amino acids. CDR1 is ENHRY, CDR2 SYGVKD, per germline. V lost 6 bases, J lost 6 bases, and 15 bases lay in between. The CDR3 region has the DNA TGTGCCATCAGAAGAGAGACTCCTCCCAATGAGCAGTTCTTC. It translates to CAIRRETPPNEQFF.